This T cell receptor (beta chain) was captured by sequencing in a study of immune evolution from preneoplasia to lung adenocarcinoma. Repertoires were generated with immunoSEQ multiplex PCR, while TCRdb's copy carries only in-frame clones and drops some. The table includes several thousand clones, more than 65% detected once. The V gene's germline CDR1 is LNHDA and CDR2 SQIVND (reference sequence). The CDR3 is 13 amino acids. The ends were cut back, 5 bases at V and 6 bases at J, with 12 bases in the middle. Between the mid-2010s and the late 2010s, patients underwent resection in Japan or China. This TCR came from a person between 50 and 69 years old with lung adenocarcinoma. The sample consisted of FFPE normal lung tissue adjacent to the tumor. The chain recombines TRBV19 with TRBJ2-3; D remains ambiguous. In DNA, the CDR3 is TGTGCCAGTAGTTTGGGTCTGGCGGATACGCAGTATTTT. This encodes CASSLGLADTQYF.